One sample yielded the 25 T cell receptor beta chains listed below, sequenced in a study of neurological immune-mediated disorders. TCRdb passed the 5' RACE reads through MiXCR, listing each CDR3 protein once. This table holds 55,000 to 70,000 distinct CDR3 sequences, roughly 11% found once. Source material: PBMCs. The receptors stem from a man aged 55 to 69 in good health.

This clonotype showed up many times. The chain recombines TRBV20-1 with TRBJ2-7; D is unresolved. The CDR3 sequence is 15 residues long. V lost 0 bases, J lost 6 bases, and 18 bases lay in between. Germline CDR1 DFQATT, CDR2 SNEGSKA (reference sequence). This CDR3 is CSARDRIIATPEQYF. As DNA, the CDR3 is TGCAGTGCTAGAGATCGGATCATAGCAACGCCCGAGCAGTACTTC.

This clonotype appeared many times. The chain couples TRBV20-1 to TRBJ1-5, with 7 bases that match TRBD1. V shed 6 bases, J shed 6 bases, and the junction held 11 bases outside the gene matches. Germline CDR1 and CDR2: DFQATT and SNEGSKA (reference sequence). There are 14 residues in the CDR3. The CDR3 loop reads CSASPGGRGQPQHF. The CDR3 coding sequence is TGCAGTGCCTCCCCAGGGGGGCGCGGTCAGCCCCAGCATTTT.

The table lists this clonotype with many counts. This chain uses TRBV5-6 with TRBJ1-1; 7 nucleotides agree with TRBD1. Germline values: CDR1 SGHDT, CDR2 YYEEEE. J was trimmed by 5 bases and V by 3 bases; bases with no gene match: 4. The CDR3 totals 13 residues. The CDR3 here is CASSSDRFTEAFF. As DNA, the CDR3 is TGTGCCAGCAGCTCGGACAGGTTTACTGAAGCTTTCTTT. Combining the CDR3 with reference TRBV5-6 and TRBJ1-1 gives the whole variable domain DAGVTQSPTHLIKTRGQQVTLRCSPKSGHDTVSWYQQALGQGPQFIFQYYEEEERQRGNFPDRFSGHQFPNYSSELNVNALLLGDSALYLCASSSDRFTEAFFGQGTRLTVV.

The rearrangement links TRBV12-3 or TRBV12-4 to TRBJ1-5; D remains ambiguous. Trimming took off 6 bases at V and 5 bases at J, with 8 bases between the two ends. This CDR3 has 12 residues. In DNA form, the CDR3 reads TGTGCCAGCAGGGATGACCATCAGCCCCAGCATTTT. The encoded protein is CASRDDHQPQHF.

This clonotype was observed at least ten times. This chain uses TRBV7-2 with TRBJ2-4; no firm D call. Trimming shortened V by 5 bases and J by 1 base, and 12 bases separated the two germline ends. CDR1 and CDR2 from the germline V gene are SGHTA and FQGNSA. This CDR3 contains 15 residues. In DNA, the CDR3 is TGTGCCAGCAGCATTGCCTTGGCGGCCAAAAACATTCAGTACTTC. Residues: CASSIALAAKNIQYF. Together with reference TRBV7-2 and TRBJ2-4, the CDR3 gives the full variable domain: GAGVSQSPSNKVTEKGKDVELRCDPISGHTALYWYRQSLGQGLEFLIYFQGNSAPDKSGLPSDRFSAERTGGSVSTLTIQRTQQEDSAVYLCASSIALAAKNIQYFGAGTRLSVL.

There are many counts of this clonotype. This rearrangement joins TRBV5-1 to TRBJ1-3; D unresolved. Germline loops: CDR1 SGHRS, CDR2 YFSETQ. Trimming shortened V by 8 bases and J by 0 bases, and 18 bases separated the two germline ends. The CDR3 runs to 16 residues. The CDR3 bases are TGCGCCAGTCAGTTTCCTCGACGGACCTCTGGAAACACCATATATTTT. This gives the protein CASQFPRRTSGNTIYF.

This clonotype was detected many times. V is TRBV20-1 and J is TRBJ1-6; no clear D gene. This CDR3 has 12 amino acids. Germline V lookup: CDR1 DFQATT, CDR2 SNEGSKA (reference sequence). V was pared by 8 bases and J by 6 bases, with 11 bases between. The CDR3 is CSTSGLNSPLHF. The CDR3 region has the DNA TGCAGTACCTCCGGACTTAATTCACCCCTCCACTTT.

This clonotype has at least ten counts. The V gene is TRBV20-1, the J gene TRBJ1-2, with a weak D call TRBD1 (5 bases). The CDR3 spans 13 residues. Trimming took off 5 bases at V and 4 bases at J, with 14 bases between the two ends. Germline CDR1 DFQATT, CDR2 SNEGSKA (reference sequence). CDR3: CSAGAGTGYGYTF. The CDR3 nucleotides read TGCAGTGCTGGGGCCGGGACCGGCTATGGCTACACCTTC.

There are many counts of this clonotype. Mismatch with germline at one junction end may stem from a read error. In DNA form, the CDR3 reads TGTGCCAGCAGTTTATCTGCGCAGACCTACTTC. Amino acids: CASSLSAQTYF. The chain uses TRBV28 and TRBJ1-2; no clear D gene. This CDR3 has 11 residues. Germline loops: CDR1 MDHEN, CDR2 SYDVKM.

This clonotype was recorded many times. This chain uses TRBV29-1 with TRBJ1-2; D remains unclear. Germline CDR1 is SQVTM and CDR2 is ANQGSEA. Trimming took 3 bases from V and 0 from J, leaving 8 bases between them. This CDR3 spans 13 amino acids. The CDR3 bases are TGCAGCGTTGAGATGGAAACTAACTATGGCTACACCTTC. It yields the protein CSVEMETNYGYTF.

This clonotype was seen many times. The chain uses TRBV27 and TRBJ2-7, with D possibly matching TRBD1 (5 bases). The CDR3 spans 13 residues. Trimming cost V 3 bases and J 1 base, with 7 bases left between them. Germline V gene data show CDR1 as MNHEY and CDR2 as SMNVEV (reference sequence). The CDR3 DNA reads TGTGCCAGCAGTTTGGGGCGTTCCTACGAGCAGTACTTC. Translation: CASSLGRSYEQYF.

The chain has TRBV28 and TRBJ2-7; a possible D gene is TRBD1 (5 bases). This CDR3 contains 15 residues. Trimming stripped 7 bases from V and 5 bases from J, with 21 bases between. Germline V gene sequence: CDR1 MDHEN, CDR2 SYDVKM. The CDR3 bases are TGTGCCAGCATCAAATGGACATCACAGCCCAACGAGCAGTACTTC. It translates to CASIKWTSQPNEQYF. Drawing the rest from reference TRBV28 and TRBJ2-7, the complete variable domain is DVKVTQSSRYLVKRTGEKVFLECVQDMDHENMFWYRQDPGLGLRLIYFSYDVKMKEKGDIPEGYSVSREKKERFSLILESASTNQTSMYLCASIKWTSQPNEQYFGPGTRLTVT.

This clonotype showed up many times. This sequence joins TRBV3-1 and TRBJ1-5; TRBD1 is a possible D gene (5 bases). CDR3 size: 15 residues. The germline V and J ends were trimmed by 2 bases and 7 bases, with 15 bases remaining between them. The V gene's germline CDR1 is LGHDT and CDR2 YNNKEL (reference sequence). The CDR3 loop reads CASSQSDGGGQPQHF. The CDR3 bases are TGTGCCAGCAGCCAATCTGACGGGGGGGGACAGCCCCAGCATTTT.

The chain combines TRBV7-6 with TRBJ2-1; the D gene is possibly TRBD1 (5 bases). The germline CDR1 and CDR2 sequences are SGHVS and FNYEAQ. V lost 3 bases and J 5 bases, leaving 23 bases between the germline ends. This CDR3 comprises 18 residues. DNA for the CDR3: TGTGCCAGCAGCTTTCCTTATGAAGGGGTCCTAATAGACAATGAGCAGTTCTTC. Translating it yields CASSFPYEGVLIDNEQFF. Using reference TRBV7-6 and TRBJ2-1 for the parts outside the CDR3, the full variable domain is GAGVSQSPRYKVTKRGQDVALRCDPISGHVSLYWYRQALGQGPEFLTYFNYEAQQDKSGLPNDRFSAERPEGSISTLTIQRTEQRDSAMYRCASSFPYEGVLIDNEQFFGPGTRLTVL.

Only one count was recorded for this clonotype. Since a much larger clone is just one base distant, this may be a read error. CDR3 sequence: CSVLSLSQYF. CDR3 bases: TGCAGCGTCCTCTCCTTGTCGCAGTACTTC. J is TRBJ2-5 and V is TRBV29-1; no clear D. Between the trimmed V and J ends, which lost 6 bases and 11 bases, there was a span of 13 bases. Per germline, CDR1 SQVTM and CDR2 ANQGSEA. The CDR3 has 10 amino acids.

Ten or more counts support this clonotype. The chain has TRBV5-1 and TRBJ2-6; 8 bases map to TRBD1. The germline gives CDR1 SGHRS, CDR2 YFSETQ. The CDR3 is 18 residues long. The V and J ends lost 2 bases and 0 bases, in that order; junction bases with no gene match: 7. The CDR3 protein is CASSFKDRASSGANVLTF. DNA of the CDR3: TGCGCCAGCAGCTTTAAGGACAGGGCGAGCTCTGGGGCCAACGTCCTGACTTTC.

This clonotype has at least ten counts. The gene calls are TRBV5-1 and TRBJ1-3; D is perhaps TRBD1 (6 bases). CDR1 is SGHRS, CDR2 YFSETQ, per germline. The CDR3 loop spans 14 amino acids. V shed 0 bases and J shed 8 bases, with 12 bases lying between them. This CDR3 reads CASSLDRPGDTIYF. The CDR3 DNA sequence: TGCGCCAGCAGCTTGGACAGGCCAGGGGACACCATATATTTT.

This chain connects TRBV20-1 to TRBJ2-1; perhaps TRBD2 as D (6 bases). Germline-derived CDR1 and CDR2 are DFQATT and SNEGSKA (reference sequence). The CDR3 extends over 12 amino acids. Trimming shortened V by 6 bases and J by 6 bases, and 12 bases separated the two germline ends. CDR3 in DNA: TGCAGTGCCCCTGGCGGGGTCAATGAGCAGTTCTTC. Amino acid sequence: CSAPGGVNEQFF.

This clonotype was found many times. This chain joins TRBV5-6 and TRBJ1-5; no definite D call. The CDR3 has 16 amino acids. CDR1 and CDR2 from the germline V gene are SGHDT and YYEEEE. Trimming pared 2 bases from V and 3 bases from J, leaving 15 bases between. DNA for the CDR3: TGTGCCAGCAGCTTTGGGATTACGGGGAACAATCAGCCCCAGCATTTT. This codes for CASSFGITGNNQPQHF.

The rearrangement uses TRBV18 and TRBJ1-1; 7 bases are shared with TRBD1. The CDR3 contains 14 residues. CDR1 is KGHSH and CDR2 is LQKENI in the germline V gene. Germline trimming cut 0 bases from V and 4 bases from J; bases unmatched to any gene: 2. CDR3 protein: CASSPPNRGTEAFF. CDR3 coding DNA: TGTGCCAGCTCACCACCGAACAGGGGCACTGAAGCTTTCTTT.

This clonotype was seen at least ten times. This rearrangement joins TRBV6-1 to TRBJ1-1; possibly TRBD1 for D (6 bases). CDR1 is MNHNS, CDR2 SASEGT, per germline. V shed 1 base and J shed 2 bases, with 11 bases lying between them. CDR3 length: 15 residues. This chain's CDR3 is CASSEDGRGNTEAFF. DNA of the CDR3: TGTGCCAGCAGTGAAGATGGCAGGGGTAACACTGAAGCTTTCTTT.

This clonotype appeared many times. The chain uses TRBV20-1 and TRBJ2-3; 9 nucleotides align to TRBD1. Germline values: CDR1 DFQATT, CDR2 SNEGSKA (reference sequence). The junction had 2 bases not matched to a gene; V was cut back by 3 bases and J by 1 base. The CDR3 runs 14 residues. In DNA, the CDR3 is TGCAGTGCTAGGAGACAGGGGGGCACAGATACGCAGTATTTT. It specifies CSARRQGGTDTQYF.

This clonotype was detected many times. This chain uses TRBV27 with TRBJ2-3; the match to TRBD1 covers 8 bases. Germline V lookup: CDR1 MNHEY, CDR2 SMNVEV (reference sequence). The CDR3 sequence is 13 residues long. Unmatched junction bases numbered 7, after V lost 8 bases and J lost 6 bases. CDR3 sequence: CASSRTGSDTQYF. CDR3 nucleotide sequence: TGTGCCAGCTCCCGGACAGGGTCGGATACGCAGTATTTT.

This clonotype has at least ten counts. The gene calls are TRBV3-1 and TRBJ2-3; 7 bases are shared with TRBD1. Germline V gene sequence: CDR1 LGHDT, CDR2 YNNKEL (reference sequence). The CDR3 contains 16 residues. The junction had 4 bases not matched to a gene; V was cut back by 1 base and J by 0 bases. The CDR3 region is CASSQVRGSSTDTQYF. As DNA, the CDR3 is TGTGCCAGCAGCCAAGTCAGGGGGTCCAGCACAGATACGCAGTATTTT.

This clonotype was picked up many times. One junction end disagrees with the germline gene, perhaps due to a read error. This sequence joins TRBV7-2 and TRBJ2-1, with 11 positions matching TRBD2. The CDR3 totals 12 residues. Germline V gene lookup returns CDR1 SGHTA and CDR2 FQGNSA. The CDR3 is CASSLAGGWQFF. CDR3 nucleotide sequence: TGTGCCAGCAGTTTAGCGGGGGGGTGGCAGTTCTTC. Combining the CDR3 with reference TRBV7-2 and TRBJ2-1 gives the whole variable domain GAGVSQSPSNKVTEKGKDVELRCDPISGHTALYWYRQSLGQGLEFLIYFQGNSAPDKSGLPSDRFSAERTGGSVSTLTIQRTQQEDSAVYLCASSLAGGWQFFGPGTRLTVL.